This T cell receptor beta chain is from a study of T cells after yellow fever vaccination. One entry per CDR3 protein results from TCRdb running MiXCR on the 5' RACE reads. The repertoire holds 550,000 or so distinct CDR3 sequences, with 15% to 20% as singletons. Points from the study as a whole: FACS-sorted repertoires could contain abundant clonotypes contaminating from the bulk population.

V was cut by 0 bases and J by 0 bases, with 15 bases left in between. This CDR3 comprises 18 residues. The germline V gene encodes CDR1 ENHRY and CDR2 SYGVKD. As to this clonotype: Its antigen is currently unknown.

Sequencing was performed on PBMCs, taken 15 days after the yellow fever booster vaccination. The receptor's source is a man younger than 45 who received the YFV17D yellow fever vaccine. This sequence joins TRBV10-3 and TRBJ2-1, with no clear D. The CDR3: CAISESPDSSFSYNEQFF. In DNA form, the CDR3 reads TGTGCCATCAGTGAGTCTCCAGACTCGTCCTTCTCCTACAATGAGCAGTTCTTC.